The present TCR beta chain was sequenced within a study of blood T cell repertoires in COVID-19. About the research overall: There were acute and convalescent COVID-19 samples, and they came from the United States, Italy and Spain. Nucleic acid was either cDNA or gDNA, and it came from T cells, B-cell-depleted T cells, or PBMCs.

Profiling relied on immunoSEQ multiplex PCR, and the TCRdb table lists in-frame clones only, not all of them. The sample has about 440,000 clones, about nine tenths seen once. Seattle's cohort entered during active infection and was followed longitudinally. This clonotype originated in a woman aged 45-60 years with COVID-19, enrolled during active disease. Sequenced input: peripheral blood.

CDR3 amino acids: CASSFLDREDGYTF. The CDR3 nucleotides read TGTGCCAGCAGTTTCCTCGACAGGGAGGACGGCTACACCTTC. V gene TRBV28 combines with J gene TRBJ1-2, with 7 bases aligning to TRBD1. Germline V gene data show CDR1 as MDHEN and CDR2 as SYDVKM. There are 14 residues in the CDR3. The J segment lost 8 bases and the V segment lost 3 bases, leaving 9 bases of the junction unmatched.